These 30 T cell receptor beta chains originate from one sample sequenced in a study of T cells in localized non-small cell lung cancer. Sequenced by immunoSEQ multiplex PCR; TCRdb stores in-frame clones only, minus some. The table shows about 48,000 clones, with 77% occurring only once. The sample here was peripheral blood, taken before any cancer treatment. The receptors were gathered from a man aged 40 to 69 with stage I squamous cell lung carcinoma.

The chain carries TRBV9 and TRBJ2-1; no definite D call. Trimming pared 1 base from V and 1 base from J, leaving 9 bases between. This CDR3 has 15 residues. Germline CDR1 SGDLS, CDR2 YYNGEE. The CDR3 loop is CASSVPGPSYNEQFF. The CDR3 DNA is TGTGCCAGCAGCGTACCGGGCCCTTCCTACAATGAGCAGTTCTTC.

V usage is TRBV7-3 and J usage is TRBJ2-7; perhaps TRBD2 as D (5 bases). The CDR3 sequence is 14 residues long. In germline, CDR1 is SGHTA, CDR2 FQGTGA. V was trimmed by 1 base and J by 3 bases, leaving 10 bases between them. The CDR3 region is CASSLNVGGYEQYF. The CDR3 bases are TGTGCCAGCAGCTTAAATGTCGGAGGCTACGAGCAGTACTTC.

V gene TRBV30 combines with J gene TRBJ1-2; a weak D match, TRBD1 (5 bases). The CDR3 extends over 12 amino acids. Trimming removed 2 bases at V and 4 bases at J, with 8 bases between. Germline lookup yields CDR1 GTSNPN and CDR2 SVGIG (reference sequence). The CDR3 is CAWSQGIYGYTF. The DNA for the CDR3 is TGTGCCTGGAGTCAGGGAATCTATGGCTACACCTTC.

The gene calls are TRBV6-5 and TRBJ2-5, with 11 bases matching TRBD2. The end of the DNA fits TRBJ2-7 better, so the J call may be wrong. Germline loops: CDR1 MNHEY, CDR2 SVGAGI. This CDR3 is built from 15 residues. The CDR3 DNA sequence: TGTGCCAGCAGGACAACTAGCGGGGGATCGTACGAGCAGTACTTC. Encoded protein: CASRTTSGGSYEQYF.

The CDR3 sequence is CASNPASSYNEQFF. In nucleotides, the CDR3 is TGTGCCAGCAATCCAGCGAGCTCCTACAATGAGCAGTTCTTC. The chain is built from TRBV27 and TRBJ2-1; D is ambiguous. Trimming shortened V by 7 bases and J by 0 bases, and 10 bases separated the two germline ends. This CDR3 spans 14 amino acids. Germline CDR1 reads MNHEY; CDR2 reads SMNVEV (reference sequence).

For the CDR3, the DNA is TGTGCCAGCAGCCTAAGCGGGGGAGTCGAAAAGACCCAGTACTTC. It is translated as CASSLSGGVEKTQYF. The V gene is TRBV11-3, the J gene TRBJ2-5; 8 nucleotides align to TRBD2. The germline V gene has CDR1 SGHNT and CDR2 YENEEA. The CDR3 loop spans 15 amino acids. With V trimmed by 5 bases and J by 6 bases, 11 bases remained unmatched.

This sequence joins TRBV19 and TRBJ2-1; 11 nucleotides line up with TRBD2. CDR1 is LNHDA, CDR2 SQIVND, per germline (reference sequence). With 3 bases clipped from V and 6 bases from J, the junction kept 7 bases outside the gene matches. The CDR3 consists of 16 residues. The CDR3 loop reads CASSIRASGGTNEQFF. DNA of the CDR3: TGTGCCAGTAGTATCCGGGCTAGCGGGGGGACCAATGAGCAGTTCTTC. The whole variable domain, filled in from reference TRBV19 and TRBJ2-1, reads DGGITQSPKYLFRKEGQNVTLSCEQNLNHDAMYWYRQDPGQGLRLIYYSQIVNDFQKGDIAEGYSVSREKKESFPLTVTSAQKNPTAFYLCASSIRASGGTNEQFFGPGTRLTVL.

The rearrangement uses TRBV23-1 and TRBJ2-7; TRBD1 aligns across 9 bases. TRBV23-1 is noted as an ORF with a role that remains uncertain. V shed 2 bases, J shed 3 bases, and the junction held 11 bases outside the gene matches. The CDR3 has 17 amino acids. CDR3 region: CASSQRKGQGILYEQYF. The CDR3 nucleotides are TGCGCCAGCAGTCAACGGAAGGGACAGGGAATCCTCTACGAGCAGTACTTC.

This chain joins TRBV19 and TRBJ2-3; D could derive from TRBD1 or TRBD2 (5 bases each). V lost 3 bases to trimming and J lost 0 bases, with 7 bases between them. The germline gives CDR1 LNHDA, CDR2 SQIVND (reference sequence). The CDR3 is made up of 14 amino acids. CDR3 sequence (DNA): TGTGCCAGTAGTATCCGGGACAGCACAGATACGCAGTATTTT. Its translation is CASSIRDSTDTQYF.

The chain is built from TRBV29-1 and TRBJ2-3, with TRBD2 identical over 11 bases. Unmatched junction bases numbered 12, after V lost 6 bases and J lost 4 bases. The CDR3 contains 16 residues. CDR1 and CDR2 (germline): SQVTM, ANQGSEA. The CDR3 nucleotides read TGCAGCGTCCGTATAGGTAGCGGGGGGGCGGCAGATACGCAGTATTTT. As protein: CSVRIGSGGAADTQYF.

J is TRBJ1-2 and V is TRBV7-3; 11 nucleotides agree with TRBD1. The length of the CDR3 is 15 residues. Looked up from germline, CDR1 is SGHTA and CDR2 is FQGTGA. The ends lost 5 bases at V and 3 bases at J; junction bases unmatched: 5. CDR3 loop: CASSPGQGVHYGYTF. The CDR3 bases are TGTGCCAGCAGCCCGGGACAGGGGGTGCACTATGGCTACACCTTC.

This chain connects TRBV11-1 to TRBJ2-3; TRBD2 aligns across 12 bases. The length of the CDR3 is 17 residues. Germline V gene sequence: CDR1 SGHAT, CDR2 FQDESV (reference sequence). V was pared by 5 bases and J by 0 bases, with 6 bases of the junction left unmatched. The CDR3 loop is CASSMGLAGSSTDTQYF. CDR3 DNA: TGTGCCAGCAGCATGGGACTAGCGGGTTCTAGCACAGATACGCAGTATTTT.

The V and J genes are TRBV7-9 and TRBJ2-3; maybe TRBD2 (6 bases). This CDR3 is 14 amino acids long. Germline V gives CDR1 SEHNR, CDR2 FQNEAQ (reference sequence). Trimming took 4 bases from V and 2 from J, leaving 10 bases between them. The CDR3 is CASSYSGFTDTQYF. CDR3 coding DNA: TGTGCCAGCAGCTATAGCGGTTTCACAGATACGCAGTATTTT.

J is TRBJ2-7 and V is TRBV7-9; D is perhaps TRBD2 (6 bases). This CDR3 contains 14 residues. V lost 8 bases and J 1 base, leaving 15 bases between the germline ends. From germline, CDR1 is SEHNR and CDR2 FQNEAQ (reference sequence). CDR3 region: CASSRRGPSYEQYF. The CDR3 DNA follows: TGTGCCAGCTCGCGGCGGGGTCCATCCTACGAGCAGTACTTC.

J is TRBJ1-5 and V is TRBV5-1; 7 bases map to TRBD1. V shed 0 bases, J shed 7 bases, and the junction held 1 base outside the gene matches. This CDR3 region has 13 residues. Per germline, CDR1 SGHRS and CDR2 YFSETQ. For the CDR3, the DNA is TGCGCCAGCAGCTTGGAGGGGGCCCAGCCCCAGCATTTT. It yields the protein CASSLEGAQPQHF.

This clone was found once. An end of the junction differs from the germline gene, which may be a read error. The chain uses TRBV7-7 and TRBJ2-1; TRBD2 matches at 11 bases. The CDR3 sequence is 15 residues long. Germline CDR1 is SSHAT and CDR2 is FNYEAQ (reference sequence). The CDR3 spells CASSPNSGGVDEQFF. As DNA, the CDR3 is TGTGCTAGCAGCCCAAATAGCGGGGGGGTCGATGAGCAGTTCTTC.

Concerning this clone itself: A junction boundary mismatches the germline segment, possibly from a read error. V gene TRBV2 combines with J gene TRBJ1-5; a weak D match, TRBD1 (5 bases). The CDR3 length is 13 residues. Germline CDR1 reads SNHLY; CDR2 reads FYNNEI. In nucleotides, the CDR3 is TGTGCCAGCAGTCAAGCGCCTATTGGGGGACAGCATTTT. Translated: CASSQAPIGGQHF.

The chain carries TRBV9 and TRBJ1-2; D gene ambiguous. V lost 3 bases, J lost 8 bases, and 14 bases lay in between. The germline V gene has CDR1 SGDLS and CDR2 YYNGEE. The CDR3 totals 13 residues. The CDR3: CASSEATGFGYTF. The CDR3 DNA follows: TGTGCCAGCAGCGAGGCGACCGGGTTCGGCTACACCTTC.

Only one count was recorded for this clone. V and J are TRBV4-1 and TRBJ2-7; D may be TRBD2 (6 bases). The CDR3 totals 11 residues. Germline CDR1 reads MGHRA; CDR2 reads YSYEKL. V lost 1 base, J lost 9 bases, and 7 bases lay in between. CDR3 sequence reads: CASSQGRGQYF. The CDR3 DNA sequence: TGCGCCAGCAGCCAAGGGAGGGGGCAGTACTTC.

The chain carries TRBV4-1 and TRBJ2-5; 9 bases fit TRBD2. J gave up 2 bases and V 1 base, and 8 bases lay outside the gene matches. Per germline, CDR1 MGHRA and CDR2 YSYEKL. The CDR3 has 17 residues. CDR3 sequence: CASSQVLTSGTQETQYF. CDR3 DNA sequence: TGCGCCAGCAGCCAAGTTCTGACTAGCGGCACACAAGAGACCCAGTACTTC.

The chain couples TRBV15 to TRBJ2-5; unclear D gene. Germline V gene data show CDR1 as LNHNV and CDR2 as YYDKDF (reference sequence). The germline V and J ends were trimmed by 3 bases and 4 bases, with 9 bases remaining between them. CDR3 length: 13 amino acids. Written as DNA, the CDR3 is TGTGCCACCAGCAGTCTAGTCCGAGAGACCCAGTACTTC. This sequence encodes CATSSLVRETQYF.

The rearrangement joins TRBV18 to TRBJ1-6, with TRBD1 matching over 7 bases. CDR1 and CDR2 (germline): KGHSH, LQKENI. The CDR3 has 14 residues. V was pared by 3 bases and J by 10 bases, with 6 bases of the junction left unmatched. As DNA, the CDR3 is TGTGCCAGCTCACCGGACAGGTATCAGTCACCCCTCCACTTT. Residues: CASSPDRYQSPLHF. The full variable domain, with the rest looked up from reference TRBV18 and TRBJ1-6, is NAGVMQNPRHLVRRRGQEARLRCSPMKGHSHVYWYRQLPEEGLKFMVYLQKENIIDESGMPKERFSAEFPKEGPSILRIQQVVRGDSAAYFCASSPDRYQSPLHFGNGTRLTVT.

The V and J genes are TRBV6-1 and TRBJ1-6, with 7 bases that match TRBD1. V was pared by 11 bases and J by 6 bases, with 7 bases of the junction left unmatched. This CDR3 is 13 amino acids long. Germline values: CDR1 MNHNS, CDR2 SASEGT. In DNA form, the CDR3 reads TGTGCCGGGGGGACAGAAGGTAATTCACCCCTCCACTTT. Translated, it gives CAGGTEGNSPLHF.

CDR3 residues: CASDEGPGYTF. As DNA, the CDR3 is TGTGCCAGCGATGAGGGGCCTGGCTACACCTTC. The gene calls are TRBV6-1 and TRBJ1-2, with a weak D call TRBD1 (5 bases). CDR1 is MNHNS and CDR2 is SASEGT in the germline V gene. The CDR3 is 11 amino acids. V lost 8 bases, J lost 7 bases, and 11 bases lay in between.

A few counts support this clone. The chain couples TRBV18 to TRBJ2-7; the D gene is possibly TRBD1 (6 bases). Deletions cut 1 base from V and 2 bases from J, with 12 bases between. Per germline, CDR1 KGHSH and CDR2 LQKENI. This CDR3 is 15 amino acids long. The CDR3 reads CASSPQVAGAYEQYF. DNA of the CDR3: TGTGCCAGCTCACCACAGGTGGCAGGGGCCTACGAGCAGTACTTC.

The gene calls are TRBV6-1 and TRBJ2-3, with TRBD2 matching over 14 bases. Trimming cost V 1 base and J 4 bases; bases outside gene matches: 4. This CDR3 spans 17 amino acids. CDR1 is MNHNS and CDR2 is SASEGT in the germline V gene. CDR3 amino acids: CASSEGTSGGTPDTQYF. The DNA for the CDR3 is TGTGCCAGCAGTGAAGGGACTAGCGGGGGGACTCCAGATACGCAGTATTTT.

This chain connects TRBV10-3 to TRBJ2-1, with D perhaps being TRBD1 or TRBD2 (5 bases each). The CDR3 is 15 residues long. Germline V gene lookup returns CDR1 ENHRY and CDR2 SYGVKD. V lost 6 bases and J 4 bases, leaving 16 bases between the germline ends. CDR3 amino acids: CAIRQQDSLYNEQFF. Written as DNA, the CDR3 is TGTGCCATCAGGCAACAGGACTCCCTTTACAATGAGCAGTTCTTC.

This chain connects TRBV6-5 to TRBJ1-2; the match to TRBD1 covers 9 bases. The germline CDR1 and CDR2 sequences are MNHEY and SVGAGI. V lost 5 bases, J lost 8 bases, and 3 bases stayed unmatched. This CDR3 comprises 12 residues. The CDR3 nucleotides read TGTGCCAGCAGTCAGACAGGGGGGGGCTACACCTTC. Translating it yields CASSQTGGGYTF.

The V call is TRBV28, the J call TRBJ1-6; 8 positions agree with TRBD1. The CDR3 length is 17 residues. Germline CDR1 is MDHEN and CDR2 is SYDVKM. The junction had 18 bases not matched to a gene; V was cut back by 8 bases and J by 9 bases. The CDR3 DNA reads as TGTGCCAGCCGGTTGTCCACCGCGGGACAGGCGGGTTCACCCCTCCACTTT. Residues: CASRLSTAGQAGSPLHF.

V gene TRBV11-1 combines with J gene TRBJ2-1; 7 nucleotides match TRBD2. The CDR3 has 15 amino acids. The V gene end was trimmed by 5 bases and the J gene end by 5 bases; junction bases not matched to a gene: 9. Germline assignment: CDR1 SGHAT and CDR2 FQDESV (reference sequence). DNA for the CDR3: TGTGCCAGCAGCCCCGGGACTACCCTCCACAATGAGCAGTTCTTC. Translated: CASSPGTTLHNEQFF. Together with reference TRBV11-1 and TRBJ2-1, the CDR3 gives the full variable domain: EAEVAQSPRYKITEKSQAVAFWCDPISGHATLYWYRQILGQGPELLVQFQDESVVDDSQLPKDRFSAERLKGVDSTLKIQPAELGDSAMYLCASSPGTTLHNEQFFGPGTRLTVL.